The 26 T cell receptor beta chains presented below share a single source sample, sequenced in a study of blood T cell repertoires in COVID-19. Clones were sequenced by immunoSEQ multiplex PCR, and TCRdb holds only the in-frame ones, with some missing. The repertoire has about 200,000 clones, 80% of them found once; the top ten carry under 8%. The sequenced material came from peripheral blood. The receptors here all came from a man aged 55-75 years with acute or convalescent COVID-19.

The V and J genes are TRBV12-5 and TRBJ2-7, with TRBD1 matching over 10 bases. The germline V gene has CDR1 LGHNT and CDR2 FRNRAP. CDR3 length equals 13 residues. V shed 6 bases, J shed 8 bases, and the junction held 7 bases outside the gene matches. Here the CDR3 DNA reads TGTGCTAGTGGCTCGGGACAGGGGACAAAGCAGTACTTC. Residues: CASGSGQGTKQYF.

This chain uses TRBV5-1 with TRBJ2-3; D is possibly TRBD2 (5 bases). Trimming pared 0 bases from V and 6 bases from J, leaving 11 bases between. CDR1 SGHRS and CDR2 YFSETQ come from the germline V gene. The CDR3 runs 14 residues. CDR3 amino acids: CASSLDRGWDTQYF. The CDR3 DNA follows: TGCGCCAGCAGCTTGGATCGGGGTTGGGATACGCAGTATTTT.

V and J are TRBV2 and TRBJ2-6, with 7 bases that match TRBD2. With V trimmed by 9 bases and J by 0 bases, 2 bases remained unmatched. The CDR3 has 14 residues. Germline lookup yields CDR1 SNHLY and CDR2 FYNNEI. In DNA, the CDR3 is TGTGCCAGAAGGGAGGGCTCTGGGGCCAACGTCCTGACTTTC. This gives the protein CARREGSGANVLTF. Full variable domain (missing parts from reference TRBV2 and TRBJ2-6): EPEVTQTPSHQVTQMGQEVILRCVPISNHLYFYWYRQILGQKVEFLVSFYNNEISEKSEIFDDQFSVERPDGSNFTLKIRSTKLEDSAMYFCARREGSGANVLTFGAGSRLTVL.

The V and J genes are TRBV6-2 or TRBV6-3 and TRBJ1-1; D not resolved. Germline V gene lookup returns CDR1 MNHEY and CDR2 SVGEGT. Trimming took 0 bases from V and 4 from J, leaving 12 bases between them. This CDR3 has 15 residues. The CDR3 nucleotides read TGTGCCAGCAGTTACTCTGGGCAGGTCCGCACTGAAGCTTTCTTT. Encoded protein: CASSYSGQVRTEAFF.

This sequence joins TRBV10-2 and TRBJ1-2; 11 nucleotides line up with TRBD1. J gave up 7 bases and V 3 bases, and 7 bases lay outside the gene matches. The germline V gene has CDR1 WSHSY and CDR2 SAAADI. The CDR3 covers 15 residues. The CDR3 loop is CASSDGGQGAVGYTF. The CDR3 DNA reads TGCGCCAGCAGTGATGGCGGACAGGGGGCGGTTGGCTACACCTTC.

This clone has only one observation. The rearrangement links TRBV5-6 to TRBJ2-3, with 7 bases aligning to TRBD1. Germline V gene data show CDR1 as SGHDT and CDR2 as YYEEEE. Germline trimming cut 3 bases from V and 2 bases from J; bases unmatched to any gene: 12. The length of the CDR3 is 17 residues. CDR3 DNA: TGTGCCAGCAGCTCTAAACAGGGGTCCTTCTACACAGATACGCAGTATTTT. It yields the protein CASSSKQGSFYTDTQYF. Based on the CDR3 plus reference TRBV5-6 and TRBJ2-3, the full variable domain is DAGVTQSPTHLIKTRGQQVTLRCSPKSGHDTVSWYQQALGQGPQFIFQYYEEEERQRGNFPDRFSGHQFPNYSSELNVNALLLGDSALYLCASSSKQGSFYTDTQYFGPGTRLTVL.

J is TRBJ2-7 and V is TRBV19; D ambiguous. The CDR3 consists of 13 residues. Germline V gives CDR1 LNHDA, CDR2 SQIVND (reference sequence). V lost 5 bases, J lost 2 bases, and 10 bases lay in between. The chain's CDR3 is CASSPRVPYEQYF. The CDR3 DNA sequence: TGTGCCAGTAGTCCCCGGGTTCCCTACGAGCAGTACTTC.

The V and J genes are TRBV9 and TRBJ1-6; TRBD1 matches 8 bases. CDR3 length: 15 residues. Germline V lookup: CDR1 SGDLS, CDR2 YYNGEE. Germline trimming cut 2 bases from V and 5 bases from J; bases unmatched to any gene: 3. CDR3 coding DNA: TGTGCCAGCAGCGTCGGACAGGGTCATAATTCACCCCTCCACTTT. This encodes CASSVGQGHNSPLHF.

V usage is TRBV30 and J usage is TRBJ1-6; D gene unclear. The V and J ends lost 0 bases and 6 bases respectively, with 9 bases between them. The germline CDR1 and CDR2 sequences are GTSNPN and SVGIG (reference sequence). This CDR3 comprises 14 residues. This CDR3 reads CAWSVLGPNSPLHF. DNA for the CDR3: TGTGCCTGGAGTGTGCTGGGCCCTAATTCACCCCTCCACTTT. Combining the CDR3 with reference TRBV30 and TRBJ1-6 gives the whole variable domain SQTIHQWPATLVQPVGSPLSLECTVEGTSNPNLYWYRQAAGRGLQLLFYSVGIGQISSEVPQNLSASRPQDRQFILSSKKLLLSDSGFYLCAWSVLGPNSPLHFGNGTRLTVT.

For this clone: This specimen includes other DNA sequences encoding the same CDR3. V usage is TRBV19 and J usage is TRBJ1-1; tentative D call: TRBD1 (5 bases). Germline V gene data show CDR1 as LNHDA and CDR2 as SQIVND (reference sequence). The length of the CDR3 is 14 residues. V shed 3 bases and J shed 0 bases, with 8 bases lying between them. The CDR3 protein is CASSIGRVNTEAFF. CDR3 DNA: TGTGCCAGTAGTATTGGCAGGGTGAACACTGAAGCTTTCTTT. Variable domain in full (rest from reference TRBV19 and TRBJ1-1): DGGITQSPKYLFRKEGQNVTLSCEQNLNHDAMYWYRQDPGQGLRLIYYSQIVNDFQKGDIAEGYSVSREKKESFPLTVTSAQKNPTAFYLCASSIGRVNTEAFFGQGTRLTVV.

The V gene is TRBV6-1, the J gene TRBJ2-1, with 7 bases that match TRBD2. V lost 0 bases, J lost 7 bases, and 12 bases stayed unmatched. The CDR3 is 17 amino acids. Germline loops: CDR1 MNHNS, CDR2 SASEGT. CDR3 bases: TGTGCCAGCAGTGAAGCACCGGGACTACCGAGTTGGAATGAGCAGTTCTTC. This sequence encodes CASSEAPGLPSWNEQFF.

This rearrangement joins TRBV24-1 to TRBJ2-3, with 9 bases identical to TRBD1. The CDR3 has 15 residues. V dropped 4 bases and J dropped 3; count of bases not matched to a gene: 4. Germline-derived CDR1 and CDR2 are KGHDR and SFDVKD. Here the CDR3 DNA reads TGTGCCACCAGTGAGCCGACAGGGGGAACAGATACGCAGTATTTT. It yields the protein CATSEPTGGTDTQYF.

The rearrangement joins TRBV10-2 to TRBJ2-7; TRBD2 aligns across 14 bases. The J segment lost 2 bases and the V segment lost 4 bases, leaving 1 base of the junction unmatched. This CDR3 region has 15 residues. CDR1 and CDR2 (germline): WSHSY, SAAADI. The CDR3 sequence: CASSGTSGRTYEQYF. In nucleotides, the CDR3 is TGCGCCAGCAGTGGGACTAGCGGGAGGACCTACGAGCAGTACTTC.

A few counts support this clone. The V and J genes are TRBV29-1 and TRBJ1-1, with D possibly matching TRBD1 (5 bases). This CDR3 is 14 amino acids long. With 3 bases removed from V and 1 base from J, the gap between germline ends came to 12 bases. The V gene's germline CDR1 is SQVTM and CDR2 ANQGSEA. Here the CDR3 reads CSVDGASKNTEAFF. The CDR3 coding sequence is TGCAGCGTTGATGGGGCCTCCAAGAACACTGAAGCTTTCTTT.

V and J are TRBV10-1 and TRBJ2-7; D is unclear. Trimming removed 0 bases from V and 2 bases from J, with 8 bases in between. CDR1 and CDR2 from the germline V gene are WNHNN and SYGVQD (reference sequence). The CDR3 runs to 14 residues. The CDR3 DNA reads TGCGCCAGCAGTGAGTCGACACGGACCTACGAGCAGTACTTC. Its translation: CASSESTRTYEQYF.

V usage is TRBV5-1 and J usage is TRBJ2-2; 9 nucleotides match TRBD2. The CDR3 is 15 residues long. CDR1 is SGHRS, CDR2 YFSETQ, per germline. V trimming: 5 bases; J trimming: 5 bases; junction bases outside the gene matches: 7. The CDR3 loop is CASSGGTSRTGELFF. Here the CDR3 DNA reads TGCGCCAGCAGTGGGGGGACTAGCAGAACCGGGGAGCTGTTTTTT.

The chain has TRBV10-3 and TRBJ2-7, with D maybe TRBD2 (6 bases). The length of the CDR3 is 14 residues. Trimming took off 11 bases at V and 7 bases at J, with 24 bases between the two ends. Germline values: CDR1 ENHRY, CDR2 SYGVKD. CDR3 sequence (DNA): TGTGCCGCGACGACCGGGACTTACCCTACGGAGCAGTACTTC. Encoded protein: CAATTGTYPTEQYF.

The chain is built from TRBV24-1 and TRBJ2-3; D possibly corresponds to TRBD2 (5 bases). CDR1 KGHDR and CDR2 SFDVKD come from the germline V gene. The CDR3 spans 16 residues. V was pared by 5 bases and J by 1 base, with 15 bases between. CDR3 sequence (DNA): TGTGCCACCAGTGGCGGAGGAGAGTCCGGCACAGATACGCAGTATTTT. Translating it yields CATSGGGESGTDTQYF.

J is TRBJ1-2 and V is TRBV5-6; D gene ambiguous. The CDR3 is made up of 14 amino acids. Trimming took off 2 bases at V and 4 bases at J, with 12 bases between the two ends. Per germline, CDR1 SGHDT and CDR2 YYEEEE. CDR3 sequence: CASSFLEGSYGYTF. For the CDR3, the DNA is TGTGCCAGCAGCTTTCTCGAGGGTAGCTATGGCTACACCTTC.

This sequence joins TRBV2 and TRBJ2-7; 8 nucleotides agree with TRBD1. The V and J ends lost 3 bases and 5 bases, in that order; junction bases with no gene match: 12. This CDR3 has 16 amino acids. The V gene's germline CDR1 is SNHLY and CDR2 FYNNEI. The CDR3 is CASSDWGRQGANEQYF. The CDR3 DNA reads as TGTGCCAGCAGTGATTGGGGTAGGCAGGGGGCCAACGAGCAGTACTTC.

J is TRBJ1-5 and V is TRBV7-8; D uncertain. CDR3 length: 16 amino acids. CDR1 is SGHVS and CDR2 is FQNEAQ in the germline V gene. The germline V and J ends were trimmed by 0 bases and 0 bases, with 9 bases remaining between them. The CDR3 spells CASSLATSNSNQPQHF. As DNA, the CDR3 is TGTGCCAGCAGCTTAGCGACATCAAATAGCAATCAGCCCCAGCATTTT.

V and J are TRBV19 and TRBJ1-3, with D tentatively TRBD1 (6 bases). The CDR3 loop spans 16 amino acids. Trimming left V 4 bases short and J 0 bases short, with 13 bases between. Per the germline V gene, CDR1 is LNHDA and CDR2 is SQIVND (reference sequence). CDR3 sequence (DNA): TGTGCCAGTAGTAATAACAGGGCCCACTCTGGAAACACCATATATTTT. Encoded protein: CASSNNRAHSGNTIYF.

The V gene is TRBV18, the J gene TRBJ1-1, with 7 bases fitting TRBD1. V lost 1 base to trimming and J lost 4 bases; unmatched junction nucleotides: 0. Germline V gene data show CDR1 as KGHSH and CDR2 as LQKENI. The CDR3 sequence is 13 residues long. CDR3 sequence reads: CASSPQGATEAFF. CDR3 in DNA: TGTGCCAGCTCACCACAGGGGGCCACTGAAGCTTTCTTT.

The chain joins TRBV24-1 to TRBJ2-1, with D possibly being TRBD2 (6 bases). V lost 12 bases, J lost 8 bases, and 19 bases lay in between. CDR1 is KGHDR and CDR2 is SFDVKD in the germline V gene. This CDR3 is 13 amino acids long. CDR3: CAPKEEWEDEQFF. CDR3 DNA sequence: TGTGCCCCGAAGGAAGAGTGGGAGGATGAGCAGTTCTTC.

The chain carries TRBV7-9 and TRBJ1-2; D is unresolved. CDR3 length: 15 amino acids. Trimming removed 2 bases from V and 6 bases from J, with 16 bases in between. Germline V gives CDR1 SEHNR, CDR2 FQNEAQ (reference sequence). The CDR3 protein is CASSLPSGGPHGYTF. The CDR3 DNA sequence: TGTGCCAGCAGCTTACCCTCCGGAGGTCCCCATGGCTACACCTTC.

CDR3 protein: CSVQDGRNTEAFF. CDR3 sequence (DNA): TGCAGCGTACAGGACGGCCGGAACACTGAAGCTTTCTTT. This chain links TRBV29-1 with TRBJ1-1; D might be TRBD1 (5 bases). The CDR3 length is 13 residues. Germline-derived CDR1 and CDR2 are SQVTM and ANQGSEA. The V gene lost 6 bases and the J gene lost 1 base, with 12 bases spanning the gap.